This TCR beta chain was sequenced in a study of CD8 T cells in Susac syndrome. Random hexamers were used to reverse transcribe an amount of roughly 0.45 to 1 ug RNA. TCRdb redid the calling of the immunoSEQ multiplex PCR reads with MiXCR, one entry per CDR3 protein. The data show about 150,000 distinct CDR3 sequences, roughly 95% seen once. CDR1 is SEHNR and CDR2 is FQNEAQ in the germline V gene (reference sequence). The CDR3 is 15 residues long. Deletions cut 5 bases from V and 1 base from J, with 14 bases between. The origin of this receptor is a human donor with multiple sclerosis. The chain uses TRBV7-9 and TRBJ1-1, with D perhaps matching TRBD1 (6 bases). Sequenced sample: CD4+ T cells from PBMCs. The chain's CDR3 is CASSPRTDQNTEAFF. CDR3 coding DNA: TGTGCCAGCAGCCCCAGGACAGATCAGAACACTGAAGCTTTCTTT.